Presented here are 14 T cell receptor beta chains from one specimen sequenced in a study of lymphopenia after photon versus proton radiotherapy. Generated by immunoSEQ multiplex PCR, the TCRdb table keeps only in-frame clones and is missing some. Of about 61,000 clones listed, roughly 86% are singletons. Here the sequenced sample was peripheral blood, taken from a patient treated with photon-based radiotherapy. The receptor source for this set is a man aged 35 to 55 with gastric cancer.

In its sample, this clone was seen a few times. V gene TRBV6-1 combines with J gene TRBJ1-6, with D possibly being TRBD1 (6 bases). Germline V CDR1 and CDR2: MNHNS, SASEGT. The CDR3 has 15 residues. Trimming pared 4 bases from V and 10 bases from J, leaving 17 bases between. The DNA for the CDR3 is TGTGCCAGCAGTGGTAGGGGGGAGCTTTTGTCACCCCTCCACTTT. This encodes CASSGRGELLSPLHF.

This chain links TRBV5-8 with TRBJ1-4; perhaps TRBD1 as D (6 bases). V was cut by 5 bases and J by 7 bases, with 21 bases left in between. CDR1 SGHTS and CDR2 YDEGEE come from the germline V gene. The length of the CDR3 is 16 residues. DNA of the CDR3: TGTGCCAGCAGACCGTCAGGGGCCTCATGGGGTGAAAAACTGTTTTTT. This translates into CASRPSGASWGEKLFF.

V and J are TRBV10-3 and TRBJ1-1; 7 bases fit TRBD1. CDR3 length equals 13 residues. CDR1 ENHRY and CDR2 SYGVKD come from the germline V gene. Trimming cost V 8 bases and J 4 bases; bases outside gene matches: 7. CDR3 bases: TGTGCCATCCGAGGGGGCGTCGGCACTGAAGCTTTCTTT. Translating gives CAIRGGVGTEAFF.

CDR3 amino acids: CASSVGASDEQYF. CDR3 DNA sequence: TGTGCCAGCAGCGTAGGGGCTAGCGACGAGCAGTACTTC. The rearrangement uses TRBV9 and TRBJ2-7; D perhaps matches TRBD2 (6 bases). Germline CDR1 SGDLS, CDR2 YYNGEE. There are 13 residues in the CDR3. V was clipped by 0 bases and J by 5 bases, with 9 bases between them.

V and J are TRBV10-3 and TRBJ1-2, with unresolved D. The CDR3 is made up of 14 amino acids. Germline CDR1 is ENHRY and CDR2 is SYGVKD. V was cut by 3 bases and J by 3 bases, with 11 bases left in between. CDR3 DNA sequence: TGTGCCATCAGTGACGGCCGGGTCGACTATGGCTACACCTTC. The encoded protein is CAISDGRVDYGYTF.

The chain combines TRBV4-2 with TRBJ2-6, with a possible D match to TRBD1 (6 bases). The CDR3 has 16 amino acids. CDR1 is LGHNA and CDR2 is YNFKEQ in the germline V gene. Trimming cost V 0 bases and J 0 bases, with 6 bases left between them. The CDR3: CASSQEDSSGANVLTF. The CDR3 coding sequence is TGTGCCAGCAGCCAAGAGGACAGCTCTGGGGCCAACGTCCTGACTTTC.

Points on this clone: Different DNA sequences within this sample yield the same CDR3. The J gene is TRBJ2-5, the V gene TRBV18, with D unclear. Germline V CDR1 and CDR2: KGHSH, LQKENI. Trimming cost V 6 bases and J 2 bases, with 10 bases left between them. This CDR3 region has 13 residues. The DNA for the CDR3 is TGTGCCAGCTCCCTCAGTGTACAAGAGACCCAGTACTTC. Encoded protein: CASSLSVQETQYF.

This chain joins TRBV27 and TRBJ1-5; a possible D gene is TRBD1 (6 bases). The CDR3 runs 16 residues. V lost 1 base to trimming and J lost 5 bases, with 15 bases between them. Per the germline V gene, CDR1 is MNHEY and CDR2 is SMNVEV (reference sequence). For the CDR3, the DNA is TGTGCCAGCAGTTTATTTTGGACAGCTTCGTATCAGCCCCAGCATTTT. Its protein is CASSLFWTASYQPQHF.

This chain links TRBV9 with TRBJ1-6; D ambiguous. Between the trimmed V and J ends, which lost 3 bases and 4 bases, there was a span of 20 bases. This CDR3 spans 18 amino acids. Germline V gives CDR1 SGDLS, CDR2 YYNGEE. The CDR3 here is CASSASFAGELYNSPLHF. In DNA, the CDR3 is TGTGCCAGCAGCGCTAGTTTTGCTGGGGAACTGTATAATTCACCCCTCCACTTT.

The rearrangement uses TRBV2 and TRBJ2-7, with TRBD1 matching 8 bases. The CDR3 loop spans 14 amino acids. Germline trimming cut 4 bases from V and 5 bases from J; bases unmatched to any gene: 7. Germline CDR1 SNHLY, CDR2 FYNNEI. Here the CDR3 DNA reads TGTGCCAGCAGTGGGGTTCAGGGGGCGGACGAGCAGTACTTC. It is translated as CASSGVQGADEQYF.

This clone was counted once. V gene TRBV7-9 combines with J gene TRBJ2-6, with D perhaps matching TRBD1 (6 bases). Germline values: CDR1 SEHNR, CDR2 FQNEAQ (reference sequence). V was shortened by 1 base and J by 5 bases, with 9 bases between the two germline ends. The length of the CDR3 is 15 residues. CDR3 in amino acids: CASSLGGRWANVLTF. The CDR3 DNA reads as TGTGCCAGCAGCTTAGGGGGGCGCTGGGCCAACGTCCTGACTTTC. The full variable domain, in which reference TRBV7-9 and TRBJ2-6 provide the parts outside the CDR3, is DTGVSQNPRHKITKRGQNVTFRCDPISEHNRLYWYRQTLGQGPEFLTYFQNEAQLEKSRLLSDRFSAERPKGSFSTLEIQRTEQGDSAMYLCASSLGGRWANVLTFGAGSRLTVL.

The V call is TRBV6-5, the J call TRBJ2-5; D is undetermined. The CDR3 runs 15 residues. CDR1 and CDR2 from the germline V gene are MNHEY and SVGAGI. Trimming took off 6 bases at V and 2 bases at J, with 16 bases between the two ends. CDR3: CASRGPGSGQETQYF. The CDR3 DNA follows: TGTGCCAGCAGAGGCCCGGGCTCAGGTCAAGAGACCCAGTACTTC.

The chain couples TRBV13 to TRBJ2-1; 11 bases are a match to TRBD2. Germline CDR1 PRHDT, CDR2 FYEKMQ (reference sequence). V gave up 1 base and J gave up 6 bases; unmatched junction bases: 2. The CDR3 has 15 amino acids. In nucleotides, the CDR3 is TGTGCCAGCAGCTTAGTAGCGGGGGGGTTCAATGAGCAGTTCTTC. The encoded protein is CASSLVAGGFNEQFF.

Judged by abundance, this clone is medium-sized. The V call is TRBV19, the J call TRBJ2-7; D possibly corresponds to TRBD2 (6 bases). The CDR3 has 13 amino acids. CDR1 is LNHDA and CDR2 is SQIVND in the germline V gene (reference sequence). V was shortened by 6 bases and J by 2 bases, with 11 bases between the two germline ends. CDR3 nucleotides: TGTGCCAGTAGCCCCGGGGGAACCTACGAGCAGTACTTC. It translates to CASSPGGTYEQYF.